Each of the 5 T cell receptor beta chains below was sequenced from the same sample in a study of shared clonotypes between healthy human individuals. Assay used: immunoSEQ multiplex PCR; TCRdb lists only in-frame clones, some missing. The sample holds 1.4 million to 1.5 million clones, around 97% seen once. The specimen sequenced was naive CD4+ T cells sorted from blood. Documented subset: CD45RA+ positively selected. Receptors originate from a man aged 25-40 years in good health.

V and J are TRBV10-3 and TRBJ2-7; D possibly corresponds to TRBD1 (5 bases). Trimming stripped 6 bases from V and 2 bases from J, with 11 bases between. Germline CDR1 ENHRY, CDR2 SYGVKD. This CDR3 contains 13 residues. CDR3 nucleotides: TGTGCCATCAGAGACAGTTCCCCCTACGAGCAGTACTTC. As protein: CAIRDSSPYEQYF.

On this clone: Other DNA sequences in this sample translate to the same CDR3. The CDR3 DNA reads TGTGCCAGCAGCTTTAGTGGCGGGGAGCAGTTCTTC. Translated: CASSFSGGEQFF. The rearrangement uses TRBV7-2 and TRBJ2-1; TRBD2 might be the D (5 bases). The CDR3 consists of 12 residues. Germline V gene lookup returns CDR1 SGHTA and CDR2 FQGNSA. V was cut by 3 bases and J by 10 bases, with 10 bases left in between.

This chain uses TRBV6-6 with TRBJ1-5; D possibly corresponds to TRBD1 (6 bases). Germline-derived CDR1 and CDR2 are MNHNY and SVGAGI (reference sequence). The V gene lost 7 bases and the J gene lost 3 bases, with 13 bases spanning the gap. There are 14 residues in the CDR3. CDR3 in amino acids: CASKLRQANQPQHF. The DNA for the CDR3 is TGTGCCAGCAAGTTACGACAGGCCAATCAGCCCCAGCATTTT.

The chain joins TRBV7-9 to TRBJ2-5, with D perhaps being TRBD1 or TRBD2 (6 bases each). There are 15 residues in the CDR3. V lost 4 bases and J lost 0, with 12 bases in between. The V gene's germline CDR1 is SEHNR and CDR2 FQNEAQ (reference sequence). The CDR3 spells CASSSWRGYQETQYF. DNA for the CDR3: TGTGCCAGCAGCTCTTGGAGGGGGTACCAAGAGACCCAGTACTTC. Supplemented by reference TRBV7-9 and TRBJ2-5, the full variable domain reads DTGVSQNPRHKITKRGQNVTFRCDPISEHNRLYWYRQTLGQGPEFLTYFQNEAQLEKSRLLSDRFSAERPKGSFSTLEIQRTEQGDSAMYLCASSSWRGYQETQYFGPGTRLLVL.

The chain is built from TRBV25-1 and TRBJ2-4; perhaps TRBD1 as D (6 bases). Germline values: CDR1 MGHDK, CDR2 SYGVNS. This CDR3 contains 13 residues. Trimming cost V 4 bases and J 10 bases, with 14 bases left between them. The CDR3 loop is CASSVDNRAIQYF. The DNA of the CDR3 is TGTGCCAGCAGTGTCGATAACAGGGCGATTCAGTACTTC.